Below are 22 T cell receptor beta chains sequenced from a single sample in a study of OX40 agonist ivuxolimab in advanced cancers. Data came from immunoSEQ multiplex PCR; TCRdb stores just in-frame clones and leaves some out. The table records about 15,000 clones, approximately 86% of them present only once. This specimen was CD4+ or CD8+ T cells sorted from blood, taken in a trial of the OX40 agonist ivuxolimab. The receptors originated from an adult with an advanced solid tumor such as melanoma, head and neck, liver or kidney cancer.

This rearrangement joins TRBV19 to TRBJ2-3, with D perhaps matching TRBD2 (5 bases). This CDR3 spans 18 amino acids. V dropped 6 bases and J dropped 1 base, with 23 bases sitting between them. The germline V gene has CDR1 LNHDA and CDR2 SQIVND (reference sequence). The CDR3 region has the DNA TGTGCCAGTAGAAGGTTTAGCCGCCTGAGCGGTGGCACAGATACGCAGTATTTT. It encodes CASRRFSRLSGGTDTQYF. The full variable domain, in which reference TRBV19 and TRBJ2-3 provide the parts outside the CDR3, is DGGITQSPKYLFRKEGQNVTLSCEQNLNHDAMYWYRQDPGQGLRLIYYSQIVNDFQKGDIAEGYSVSREKKESFPLTVTSAQKNPTAFYLCASRRFSRLSGGTDTQYFGPGTRLTVL.

This clone was counted between two and nine times. The chain carries TRBV5-4 and TRBJ2-2; 8 positions match TRBD2. The J segment lost 6 bases and the V segment lost 5 bases, leaving 3 bases of the junction unmatched. Germline V gene data show CDR1 as SGHNT and CDR2 as YYREEE (reference sequence). This CDR3 spans 13 amino acids. The chain's CDR3 is CASRSGRSGELFF. The DNA of the CDR3 is TGTGCCAGCAGAAGCGGGAGATCCGGGGAGCTGTTTTTT.

The chain joins TRBV27 to TRBJ2-3; possibly TRBD1 for D (6 bases). The CDR3 is 13 amino acids. The germline V gene encodes CDR1 MNHEY and CDR2 SMNVEV (reference sequence). With 3 bases removed from V and 9 bases from J, the gap between germline ends came to 13 bases. The CDR3 loop reads CASSFGGRWTQYF. The CDR3 DNA sequence: TGTGCCAGCAGTTTTGGGGGCAGGTGGACGCAGTATTTT.

This chain uses TRBV7-6 with TRBJ2-5; TRBD1 matches 8 bases. The better agreement between TRBJ2-7 and the DNA end casts doubt on the J call. The CDR3 length is 14 residues. Looked up from germline, CDR1 is SGHVS and CDR2 is FNYEAQ. The CDR3 coding sequence is TGTGCCAGCAGCTTAGGACAGGGGCTCTACGAGCAGTACTTC. Protein sequence: CASSLGQGLYEQYF.

This clone came up once. CDR3 sequence: CASSLGPSTGSYEQYF. The CDR3, as DNA: TGTGCCAGCAGCTTAGGACCTTCTACAGGGTCCTACGAGCAGTACTTC. The chain links TRBV11-3 to TRBJ2-7; tentative D call: TRBD1 (6 bases). Trimming shortened V by 1 base and J by 1 base, and 14 bases separated the two germline ends. CDR3 size: 16 residues. Germline lookup yields CDR1 SGHNT and CDR2 YENEEA. Drawing the rest from reference TRBV11-3 and TRBJ2-7, the complete variable domain is EAGVVQSPRYKIIEKKQPVAFWCNPISGHNTLYWYLQNLGQGPELLIRYENEEAVDDSQLPKDRFSAERLKGVDSTLKIQPAELGDSAVYLCASSLGPSTGSYEQYFGPGTRLTVT.

The chain recombines TRBV7-3 with TRBJ1-2, with a tentative D call TRBD1 (5 bases). Germline lookup yields CDR1 SGHTA and CDR2 FQGTGA. V was cut by 4 bases and J by 4 bases, with 13 bases left in between. The CDR3 has 14 residues. CDR3: CASSSSGGTYGYTF. The CDR3 DNA follows: TGTGCCAGCAGCTCTAGCGGAGGGACCTATGGCTACACCTTC.

This rearrangement joins TRBV2 to TRBJ2-5, with TRBD1 matching over 9 bases. The CDR3 is 15 amino acids. Germline CDR1 is SNHLY and CDR2 is FYNNEI. Trimming took 2 bases from V and 11 from J; bases not matched to a gene: 12. The CDR3 DNA reads as TGTGCCAGCAGTGAATGGGGGACAGGGTCGGATGAGCAGTACTTC. It is translated as CASSEWGTGSDEQYF.

The rearrangement joins TRBV7-9 to TRBJ2-7; 12 nucleotides align to TRBD1. From germline, CDR1 is SEHNR and CDR2 FQNEAQ (reference sequence). The CDR3 has 19 residues. The trim removed 5 bases at V and 2 bases at J, leaving 16 bases unmatched. CDR3 amino acids: CASSPAGQGAGTATYEQYF. The CDR3 nucleotides are TGTGCCAGCAGCCCAGCGGGACAGGGGGCAGGGACGGCAACCTACGAGCAGTACTTC.

This clone has more than one count but fewer than ten. The chain combines TRBV6-5 with TRBJ1-6, with D possibly matching TRBD1 (6 bases). The length of the CDR3 is 15 residues. The germline V gene encodes CDR1 MNHEY and CDR2 SVGAGI. Trimming took off 6 bases at V and 4 bases at J, with 13 bases between the two ends. Here the CDR3 reads CASSPGQTYNSPLHF. CDR3 in DNA: TGTGCCAGCAGCCCTGGACAGACTTATAATTCACCCCTCCACTTT.

The rearrangement uses TRBV6-4 and TRBJ2-5, with 15 positions matching TRBD2. The trim removed 6 bases at V and 7 bases at J, leaving 6 bases unmatched. The CDR3 length is 15 residues. Germline-derived CDR1 and CDR2 are MRHNA and SNTAGT. CDR3 loop: CASRGLAGGYGTQYF. The CDR3 DNA reads as TGTGCCAGCAGAGGACTAGCGGGAGGGTACGGGACCCAGTACTTC.

The chain joins TRBV19 to TRBJ2-5, with 8 bases fitting TRBD2. J lost 0 bases, V lost 6 bases, and 3 bases had no gene match. The CDR3 has 14 residues. Per the germline V gene, CDR1 is LNHDA and CDR2 is SQIVND (reference sequence). The CDR3 coding sequence is TGTGCCAGTAGCCCACTAGCGGACCAAGAGACCCAGTACTTC. Its protein is CASSPLADQETQYF.

CDR3 sequence (DNA): TGTGCCAGCAGCTTGCCCAGGATCTCTGGAAACACCATATATTTT. Its translation is CASSLPRISGNTIYF. This chain joins TRBV5-8 and TRBJ1-3, with D hard to call. V dropped 1 base and J dropped 0 bases, with 8 bases sitting between them. The CDR3 has 15 amino acids. The germline V gene has CDR1 SGHTS and CDR2 YDEGEE. Full variable domain (remainder filled in from reference TRBV5-8 and TRBJ1-3): EAGVTQSPTHLIKTRGQQATLRCSPISGHTSVYWYQQALGLGLQFLLWYDEGEERNRGNFPPRFSGRQFPNYSSELNVNALELEDSALYLCASSLPRISGNTIYFGEGSWLTVV.

The V call is TRBV7-9, the J call TRBJ2-7, with a possible D match to TRBD1 (5 bases). This CDR3 region has 16 residues. The ends were cut back, 4 bases at V and 2 bases at J, with 18 bases in the middle. Germline V CDR1 and CDR2: SEHNR, FQNEAQ (reference sequence). The CDR3 DNA follows: TGTGCCAGCAGCTCGAGCCTGGGCAGGGTGACCTACGAGCAGTACTTC. Translating gives CASSSSLGRVTYEQYF.

The chain recombines TRBV5-1 with TRBJ2-3; TRBD2 agrees at 9 bases. The CDR3 length is 15 residues. CDR1 is SGHRS and CDR2 is YFSETQ in the germline V gene. V shed 4 bases and J 4 bases; nucleotides not matched to a gene: 7. DNA for the CDR3: TGCGCCAGCAGCCCCCTGCGGGAGGGGTCAGATACGCAGTATTTT. Amino acid sequence: CASSPLREGSDTQYF.

The gene calls are TRBV29-1 and TRBJ1-1; 9 positions agree with TRBD1. CDR3 length: 12 amino acids. In germline, CDR1 is SQVTM, CDR2 ANQGSEA. The J segment lost 8 bases and the V segment lost 6 bases, leaving 7 bases of the junction unmatched. The CDR3 DNA sequence: TGCAGCGTAATCGGACAGGGGATCGAAGCTTTCTTT. This codes for CSVIGQGIEAFF. Drawing the rest from reference TRBV29-1 and TRBJ1-1, the complete variable domain is SAVISQKPSRDICQRGTSLTIQCQVDSQVTMMFWYRQQPGQSLTLIATANQGSEATYESGFVIDKFPISRPNLTFSTLTVSNMSPEDSSIYLCSVIGQGIEAFFGQGTRLTVV.

The genes are TRBV19 and TRBJ2-3; 9 bases align to TRBD2. The CDR3 has 15 residues. The trim removed 5 bases at V and 2 bases at J, leaving 5 bases unmatched. Germline V lookup: CDR1 LNHDA, CDR2 SQIVND (reference sequence). The CDR3 region is CASSPRLAVTDTQYF. CDR3 DNA: TGTGCCAGTAGTCCCCGACTAGCGGTCACAGATACGCAGTATTTT.

In regard to this clone: An end of the junction differs from the germline gene, which may be a read error. This sample also contains other DNA sequences that code for the same CDR3. V usage is TRBV7-2 and J usage is TRBJ2-3; 8 bases match TRBD2. This CDR3 region has 16 residues. Germline V gene sequence: CDR1 SGHTA, CDR2 FQGNSA. The CDR3 region has the DNA TGCGCCAGCAGCTTAGCGCCACTAGCGGGCACAGATACGCAGTATTTT. Translating it yields CASSLAPLAGTDTQYF.

For the CDR3, the DNA is TGTGCCAGTAGTATGCGGGGGAACACTGAAGCTTTCTTT. It yields the protein CASSMRGNTEAFF. The chain couples TRBV19 to TRBJ1-1; D is uncertain. V lost 3 bases, J lost 1 base, and 6 bases lay in between. The germline CDR1 and CDR2 sequences are LNHDA and SQIVND (reference sequence). This CDR3 contains 13 residues. The whole variable domain, remainder taken from reference TRBV19 and TRBJ1-1, is DGGITQSPKYLFRKEGQNVTLSCEQNLNHDAMYWYRQDPGQGLRLIYYSQIVNDFQKGDIAEGYSVSREKKESFPLTVTSAQKNPTAFYLCASSMRGNTEAFFGQGTRLTVV.

The CDR3 sequence is CASSLGYGEQFF. CDR3 DNA: TGTGCCAGCAGCTTGGGTTATGGTGAGCAGTTCTTC. The chain combines TRBV7-3 with TRBJ2-1; no clear D gene. Germline V lookup: CDR1 SGHTA, CDR2 FQGTGA. Trimming stripped 3 bases from V and 9 bases from J, with 9 bases between. The CDR3 runs to 12 residues.

This clone was seen more than once but under ten times. The gene calls are TRBV27 and TRBJ1-2; D remains ambiguous. The CDR3 consists of 13 residues. The V gene lost 6 bases and the J gene lost 8 bases, with 16 bases spanning the gap. The germline gives CDR1 MNHEY, CDR2 SMNVEV (reference sequence). CDR3 protein: CASSPARSRGYTF. In nucleotides, the CDR3 is TGTGCCAGCAGCCCTGCCCGTTCGCGAGGCTACACCTTC.

In DNA form, the CDR3 reads TGTGCCAGCAGCTTAGGGGGGCTCGTAGATACGCAGTATTTT. Translating gives CASSLGGLVDTQYF. The chain is built from TRBV7-7 and TRBJ2-3; D possibly corresponds to TRBD1 (6 bases). Trimming removed 1 base at V and 5 bases at J, with 10 bases between. CDR1 is SSHAT, CDR2 FNYEAQ, per germline (reference sequence). CDR3 length equals 14 residues.

The chain is built from TRBV10-3 and TRBJ2-7; 9 bases are shared with TRBD1. Germline V CDR1 and CDR2: ENHRY, SYGVKD. The ends lost 6 bases at V and 3 bases at J; junction bases unmatched: 9. This CDR3 comprises 15 residues. The CDR3 DNA is TGTGCCATCAGGCCGGGACAGGGATCGATCTACGAGCAGTACTTC. It is translated as CAIRPGQGSIYEQYF.